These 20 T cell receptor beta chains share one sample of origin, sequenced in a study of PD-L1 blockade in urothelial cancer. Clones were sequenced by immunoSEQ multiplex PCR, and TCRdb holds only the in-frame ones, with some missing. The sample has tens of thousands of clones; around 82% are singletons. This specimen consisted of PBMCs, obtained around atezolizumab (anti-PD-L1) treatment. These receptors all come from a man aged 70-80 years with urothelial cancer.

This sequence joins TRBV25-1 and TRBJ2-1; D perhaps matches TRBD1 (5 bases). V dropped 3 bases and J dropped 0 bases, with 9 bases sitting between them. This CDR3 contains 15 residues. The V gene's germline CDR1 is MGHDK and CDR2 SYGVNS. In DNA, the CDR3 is TGTGCCAGCAGTGACTACAGGAGCTCCTACAATGAGCAGTTCTTC. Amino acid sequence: CASSDYRSSYNEQFF.

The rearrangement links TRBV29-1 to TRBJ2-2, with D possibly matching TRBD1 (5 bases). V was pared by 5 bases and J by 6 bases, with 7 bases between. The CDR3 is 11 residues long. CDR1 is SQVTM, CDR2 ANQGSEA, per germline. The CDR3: CSVSGPGELFF. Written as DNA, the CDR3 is TGCAGCGTTTCAGGGCCCGGGGAGCTGTTTTTT.

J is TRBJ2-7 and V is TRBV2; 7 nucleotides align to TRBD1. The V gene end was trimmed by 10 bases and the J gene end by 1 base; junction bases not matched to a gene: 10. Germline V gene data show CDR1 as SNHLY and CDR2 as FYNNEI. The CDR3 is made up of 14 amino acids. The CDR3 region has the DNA TGTGCCACGGGGAGAGGGGGCTTTTCCTACGAGCAGTACTTC. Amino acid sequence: CATGRGGFSYEQYF.

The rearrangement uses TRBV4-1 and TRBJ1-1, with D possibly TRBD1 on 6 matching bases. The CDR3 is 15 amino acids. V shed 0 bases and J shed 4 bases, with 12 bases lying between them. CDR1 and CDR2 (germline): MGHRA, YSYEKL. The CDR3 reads CASSQDREGGTEAFF. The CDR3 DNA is TGCGCCAGCAGCCAAGATAGGGAGGGGGGCACTGAAGCTTTCTTT.

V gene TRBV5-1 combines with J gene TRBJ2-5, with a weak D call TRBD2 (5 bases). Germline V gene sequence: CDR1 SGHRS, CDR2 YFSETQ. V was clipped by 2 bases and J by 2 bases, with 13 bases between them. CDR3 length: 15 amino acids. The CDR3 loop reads CASSLLNSGQETQYF. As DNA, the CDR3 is TGCGCCAGCAGCTTACTAAATTCGGGACAAGAGACCCAGTACTTC.

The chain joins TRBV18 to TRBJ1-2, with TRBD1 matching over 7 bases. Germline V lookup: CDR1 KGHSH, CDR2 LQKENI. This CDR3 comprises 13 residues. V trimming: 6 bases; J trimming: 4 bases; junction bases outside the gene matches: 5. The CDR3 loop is CASSPTGTYGYTF. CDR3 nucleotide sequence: TGTGCCAGCTCGCCGACAGGGACCTATGGCTACACCTTC.

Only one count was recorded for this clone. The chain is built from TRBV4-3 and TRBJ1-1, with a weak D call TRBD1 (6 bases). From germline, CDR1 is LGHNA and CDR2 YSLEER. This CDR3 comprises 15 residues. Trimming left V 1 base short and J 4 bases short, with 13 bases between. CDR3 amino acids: CASSQATGSGTEAFF. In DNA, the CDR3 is TGCGCCAGCAGCCAAGCCACAGGGAGCGGCACTGAAGCTTTCTTT.

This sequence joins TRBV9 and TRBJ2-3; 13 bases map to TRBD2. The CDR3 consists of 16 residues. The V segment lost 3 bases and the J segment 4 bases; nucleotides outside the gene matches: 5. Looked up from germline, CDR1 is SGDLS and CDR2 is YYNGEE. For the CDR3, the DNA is TGTGCCAGCAGCGGGGGACTAGCGGGGTGGGCAGATACGCAGTATTTT. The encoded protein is CASSGGLAGWADTQYF. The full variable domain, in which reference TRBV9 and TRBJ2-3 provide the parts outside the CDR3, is DSGVTQTPKHLITATGQRVTLRCSPRSGDLSVYWYQQSLDQGLQFLIQYYNGEERAKGNILERFSAQQFPDLHSELNLSSLELGDSALYFCASSGGLAGWADTQYFGPGTRLTVL.

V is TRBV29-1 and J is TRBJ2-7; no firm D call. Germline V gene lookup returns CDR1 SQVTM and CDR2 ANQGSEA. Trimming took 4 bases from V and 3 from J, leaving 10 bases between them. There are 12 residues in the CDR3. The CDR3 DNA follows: TGCAGCGTTGCAGGTCCCGGCTACGAGCAGTACTTC. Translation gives CSVAGPGYEQYF.

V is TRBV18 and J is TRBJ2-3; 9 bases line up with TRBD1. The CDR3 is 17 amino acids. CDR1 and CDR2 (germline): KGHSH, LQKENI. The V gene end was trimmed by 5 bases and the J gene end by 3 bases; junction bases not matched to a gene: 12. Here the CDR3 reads CASSAGTGPRGTDTQYF. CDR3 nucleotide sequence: TGTGCCAGCTCAGCCGGGACAGGGCCACGCGGGACAGATACGCAGTATTTT.

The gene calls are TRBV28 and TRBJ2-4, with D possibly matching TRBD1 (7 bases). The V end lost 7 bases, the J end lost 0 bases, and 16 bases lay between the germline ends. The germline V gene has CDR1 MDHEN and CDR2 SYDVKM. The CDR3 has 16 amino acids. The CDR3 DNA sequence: TGTGCCAGCACCCAGGGGGGAGTACTAGCCAAAAACATTCAGTACTTC. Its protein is CASTQGGVLAKNIQYF.

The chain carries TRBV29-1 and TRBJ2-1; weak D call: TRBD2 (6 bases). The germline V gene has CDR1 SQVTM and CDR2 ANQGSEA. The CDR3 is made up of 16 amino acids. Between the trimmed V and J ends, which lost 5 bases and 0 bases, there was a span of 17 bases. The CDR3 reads CSVYPTGGSSYNEQFF. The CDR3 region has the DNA TGCAGCGTTTACCCTACCGGGGGTAGCTCCTACAATGAGCAGTTCTTC.

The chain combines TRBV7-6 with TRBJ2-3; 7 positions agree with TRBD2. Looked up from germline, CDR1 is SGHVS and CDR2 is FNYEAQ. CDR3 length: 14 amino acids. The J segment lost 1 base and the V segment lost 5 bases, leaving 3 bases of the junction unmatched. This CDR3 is CASSRGGGTDTQYF. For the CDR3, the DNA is TGTGCCAGCAGCCGCGGGGGAGGCACAGATACGCAGTATTTT.

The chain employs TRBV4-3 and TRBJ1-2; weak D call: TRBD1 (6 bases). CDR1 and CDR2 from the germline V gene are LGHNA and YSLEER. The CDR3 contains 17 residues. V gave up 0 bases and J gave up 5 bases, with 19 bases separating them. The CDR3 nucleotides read TGCGCCAGCAGCCAAGATACAGGGCCCCGAAGAGCGTATGGCTACACCTTC. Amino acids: CASSQDTGPRRAYGYTF.

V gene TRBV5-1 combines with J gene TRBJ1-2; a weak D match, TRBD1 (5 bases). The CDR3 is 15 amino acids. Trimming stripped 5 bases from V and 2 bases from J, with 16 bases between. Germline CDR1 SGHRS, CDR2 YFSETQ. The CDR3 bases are TGCGCCAGCAGTCTGACCCGGACACCGAACTATGGCTACACCTTC. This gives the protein CASSLTRTPNYGYTF.

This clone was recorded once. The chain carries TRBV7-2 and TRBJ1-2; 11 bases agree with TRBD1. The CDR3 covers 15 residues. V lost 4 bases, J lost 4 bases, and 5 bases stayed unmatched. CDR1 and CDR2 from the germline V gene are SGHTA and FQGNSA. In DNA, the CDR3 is TGTGCCAGCAGCTCTACCGGGACAGGGGGCTATGGCTACACCTTC. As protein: CASSSTGTGGYGYTF.

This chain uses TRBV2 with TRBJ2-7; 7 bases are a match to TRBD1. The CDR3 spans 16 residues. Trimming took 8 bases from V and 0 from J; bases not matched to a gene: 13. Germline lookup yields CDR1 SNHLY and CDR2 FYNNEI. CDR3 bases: TGTGCCAGCTCGGACAGGAGGTGGGTCAGCTCCTACGAGCAGTACTTC. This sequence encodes CASSDRRWVSSYEQYF.

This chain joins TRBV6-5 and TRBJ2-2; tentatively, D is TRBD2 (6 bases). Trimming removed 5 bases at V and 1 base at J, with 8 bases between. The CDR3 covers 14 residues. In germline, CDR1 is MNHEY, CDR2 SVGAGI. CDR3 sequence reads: CASSPAGNTGELFF. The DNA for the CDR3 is TGTGCCAGCAGTCCAGCGGGGAACACCGGGGAGCTGTTTTTT.

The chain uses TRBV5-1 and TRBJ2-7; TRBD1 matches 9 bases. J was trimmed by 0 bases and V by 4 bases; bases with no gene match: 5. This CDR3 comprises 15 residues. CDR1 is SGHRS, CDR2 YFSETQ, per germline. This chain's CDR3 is CASSVGTGSSYEQYF. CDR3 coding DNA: TGCGCCAGCAGCGTTGGGACAGGGAGCTCCTACGAGCAGTACTTC.

CDR3 bases: TGCGCCAGCAGCTTGGGGCTAGCGGGAAGTAGTGAGCAGTTCTTC. Its protein product is CASSLGLAGSSEQFF. The chain is built from TRBV5-1 and TRBJ2-1; 9 positions match TRBD2. The J segment lost 9 bases and the V segment lost 0 bases, leaving 7 bases of the junction unmatched. CDR3 length equals 15 residues. Per germline, CDR1 SGHRS and CDR2 YFSETQ.